Listed below are T cell receptor beta chains from one sample, sequenced in a study of blood T cell repertoires in COVID-19. Assay: immunoSEQ multiplex PCR; the TCRdb copy retains only in-frame clones and omits some. The sample consists of roughly 430,000 clones, around 90% of them appearing once. Material for sequencing was PBMCs or T cells enriched from blood (not recorded which). The receptors were gathered from a woman between 35 and 50 years old with acute COVID-19. The CDR3 runs from the conserved cysteine through the conserved F or W. The D gene is left open where the match is weak. The listing skips clone size in some rows; elsewhere it reads once, few, many or a size class.

j_gene: TRBJ2-2; d_gene: NA; abundance: NA; v_gene: TRBV30; CDR3aa: CAWVLNIGGGGELFF; CDR3nt: TGTGCATGGGTCCTAAATATTGGGGGAGGCGGGGAGCTGTTTTTT
j_gene: TRBJ1-1; d_gene: NA; abundance: NA; v_gene: TRBV6-1; CDR3aa: CASSDLSGVAFF; CDR3nt: TGTGCCAGCAGTGATTTGTCGGGGGTGGCTTTCTTT
j_gene: TRBJ1-2; d_gene: TRBD1; abundance: NA; v_gene: TRBV25-1; CDR3aa: CASSEPGQGVGYTF; CDR3nt: TGTGCCAGCAGTGAACCGGGACAGGGAGTAGGCTACACCTTC
j_gene: TRBJ2-1; d_gene: TRBD2; abundance: NA; v_gene: TRBV5-4; CDR3aa: CASSLFGRGGEQFF; CDR3nt: TGTGCCAGCAGCTTATTTGGACGGGGGGGTGAGCAGTTCTTC
j_gene: TRBJ2-1; d_gene: NA; abundance: NA; v_gene: TRBV29-1; CDR3aa: CSVVRDPNEQFF; CDR3nt: TGCAGCGTGGTCAGGGATCCCAATGAGCAGTTCTTC
j_gene: TRBJ2-5; d_gene: NA; abundance: once; v_gene: TRBV6-5; CDR3aa: CASSYSGGANQETQYF; CDR3nt: TGTGCCAGCAGTTACTCGGGGGGGGCCAACCAAGAGACCCAGTACTTC
j_gene: TRBJ2-2; d_gene: NA; abundance: NA; v_gene: TRBV14; CDR3aa: CASSQDWRPINTGELFF; CDR3nt: TGTGCCAGCAGCCAAGATTGGCGGCCAATAAACACCGGGGAGCTGTTTTTT
j_gene: TRBJ1-5; d_gene: TRBD1; abundance: NA; v_gene: TRBV13; CDR3aa: CASSYARGTGNQPQHF; CDR3nt: TGTGCCAGCAGCTACGCGAGAGGGACAGGGAATCAGCCCCAGCATTTT
j_gene: TRBJ2-1; d_gene: NA; abundance: NA; v_gene: TRBV11-3; CDR3aa: CASSETGSSYNEQFF; CDR3nt: TGTGCCAGCAGTGAAACAGGGAGCTCCTACAATGAGCAGTTCTTC
j_gene: TRBJ1-2; d_gene: TRBD1; abundance: NA; v_gene: TRBV4-2; CDR3aa: CASSQERLVQGAEGYTF; CDR3nt: TGTGCCAGCAGCCAAGAAAGGTTGGTACAGGGGGCAGAAGGCTACACCTTC
j_gene: TRBJ1-5; d_gene: NA; abundance: NA; v_gene: TRBV19; CDR3aa: CASKNPGVPQPQHF; CDR3nt: TGTGCCAGTAAAAATCCGGGGGTCCCTCAGCCCCAGCATTTT
j_gene: TRBJ1-1; d_gene: TRBD1; abundance: once; v_gene: TRBV5-1; CDR3aa: CASSSGNTGGSDTEAFF; CDR3nt: TGCGCCAGCAGTTCAGGTAATACAGGGGGCTCAGACACTGAAGCTTTCTTT
j_gene: TRBJ2-1; d_gene: NA; abundance: NA; v_gene: TRBV21-1; CDR3aa: CASSSGTPEDEQFF; CDR3nt: TGTGCCAGCAGCAGCGGGACCCCTGAGGATGAGCAGTTCTTC
j_gene: TRBJ1-6; d_gene: NA; abundance: NA; v_gene: TRBV19; CDR3aa: CASRVSYNSPLHF; CDR3nt: TGTGCCAGCAGGGTCTCCTATAATTCACCCCTCCACTTT
j_gene: TRBJ1-2; d_gene: NA; abundance: NA; v_gene: TRBV6-5; CDR3aa: CASRRDRDYGYTF; CDR3nt: TGTGCCAGCAGGCGCGACAGAGACTATGGCTACACCTTC
j_gene: TRBJ2-7; d_gene: TRBD1; abundance: NA; v_gene: TRBV19; CDR3aa: CASTPGNRGVYEQYF; CDR3nt: TGTGCCAGTACCCCAGGGAACAGGGGGGTCTACGAGCAGTACTTC
j_gene: TRBJ1-6; d_gene: NA; abundance: NA; v_gene: TRBV7-9; CDR3aa: CASSLALQGLSPLHF; CDR3nt: TGTGCCAGCAGCTTAGCGCTACAGGGCCTTTCGCCCCTCCACTTT
j_gene: TRBJ1-1; d_gene: TRBD1; abundance: NA; v_gene: TRBV6-5; CDR3aa: CASSLGQGNTEAFF; CDR3nt: TGTGCCAGCAGTCTCGGACAGGGGAACACTGAAGCTTTCTTT
j_gene: TRBJ1-1; d_gene: TRBD1; abundance: NA; v_gene: TRBV10-3; CDR3aa: CAISGGQGVNTEAFF; CDR3nt: TGTGCCATCAGTGGGGGACAGGGGGTGAACACTGAAGCTTTCTTT
j_gene: TRBJ2-1; d_gene: TRBD2; abundance: NA; v_gene: TRBV11-3; CDR3aa: CASSLGEAGGAKQFF; CDR3nt: TGTGCCAGCAGCTTAGGTGAAGCGGGGGGGGCGAAGCAGTTCTTC
j_gene: TRBJ2-7; d_gene: TRBD2; abundance: NA; v_gene: TRBV6-2/TRBV6-3; CDR3aa: CASSRPQGLAGEQYF; CDR3nt: TGTGCCAGCAGTCGCCCTCAGGGACTAGCGGGGGAGCAGTACTTC
j_gene: TRBJ2-2; d_gene: TRBD1; abundance: NA; v_gene: TRBV2; CDR3aa: CASVADRERPGELFF; CDR3nt: TGTGCCAGCGTGGCGGACAGGGAAAGACCCGGGGAGCTGTTTTTT
j_gene: TRBJ2-1; d_gene: TRBD1; abundance: NA; v_gene: TRBV24-1; CDR3aa: CATSARDRGDEQFF; CDR3nt: TGTGCCACCAGTGCGCGAGACAGGGGAGATGAGCAGTTCTTC
j_gene: TRBJ2-5; d_gene: TRBD2; abundance: NA; v_gene: TRBV4-2; CDR3aa: CASSQGSSSGGRETQYF; CDR3nt: TGTGCCAGCAGCCAGGGCTCCTCTAGCGGGGGGAGGGAGACCCAGTACTTC
j_gene: TRBJ2-3; d_gene: NA; abundance: once; v_gene: TRBV6-6; CDR3aa: CASSSGYGASTDTQYF; CDR3nt: TGTGCCAGCAGTTCGGGGTATGGTGCTAGCACAGATACGCAGTATTTT
j_gene: TRBJ1-6; d_gene: NA; abundance: NA; v_gene: TRBV7-2; CDR3aa: CASSPRSGLNSPLHF; CDR3nt: TGTGCCAGCAGCCCACGATCGGGTCTTAATTCACCCCTCCACTTT
j_gene: TRBJ2-5; d_gene: TRBD1; abundance: NA; v_gene: TRBV5-1; CDR3aa: CASSLEGGIALETQYF; CDR3nt: TGCGCCAGCAGCTTGGAAGGGGGCATTGCCCTAGAGACCCAGTACTTC
j_gene: TRBJ2-7; d_gene: TRBD1; abundance: few; v_gene: TRBV6-5; CDR3aa: CASSYRTGEGEQYF; CDR3nt: TGTGCCAGCAGTTATAGGACAGGGGAAGGCGAGCAGTACTTC
j_gene: TRBJ1-4; d_gene: NA; abundance: NA; v_gene: TRBV11-2; CDR3aa: CASSLDGVGAVEKLFF; CDR3nt: TGTGCCAGCAGCTTAGACGGGGTTGGTGCCGTTGAAAAACTGTTTTTT
j_gene: TRBJ2-3; d_gene: NA; abundance: NA; v_gene: TRBV3-1/TRBV3-2; CDR3aa: CASSQGGVQTDTQYF; CDR3nt: TGTGCCAGCAGCCAAGGGGGGGTACAGACAGATACGCAGTATTTT
j_gene: TRBJ1-2; d_gene: NA; abundance: NA; v_gene: TRBV7-8; CDR3aa: CASSATLMVGYTF; CDR3nt: TGTGCCAGCAGCGCAACTTTAATGGTTGGCTACACCTTC
j_gene: TRBJ1-1; d_gene: NA; abundance: NA; v_gene: TRBV5-1; CDR3aa: CASSLISTGRTMGTEAFF; CDR3nt: TGCGCCAGCAGCCTTATCTCTACGGGGAGGACCATGGGTACTGAAGCTTTCTTT
j_gene: TRBJ1-5; d_gene: TRBD1; abundance: NA; v_gene: TRBV5-8; CDR3aa: CASSLGQGVWEPQHF; CDR3nt: TGTGCCAGCAGCTTGGGACAGGGGGTTTGGGAGCCCCAGCATTTT
j_gene: TRBJ2-7; d_gene: NA; abundance: NA; v_gene: TRBV2; CDR3aa: CASRAQGGYEQYF; CDR3nt: TGTGCCAGTCGGGCACAGGGCGGCTACGAGCAGTACTTC
j_gene: TRBJ1-5; d_gene: TRBD1; abundance: NA; v_gene: TRBV27; CDR3aa: CASSLSGTGLQPQHF; CDR3nt: TGTGCCAGCAGTTTATCCGGGACAGGGTTACAGCCCCAGCATTTT
j_gene: TRBJ2-3; d_gene: TRBD2; abundance: NA; v_gene: TRBV3-1/TRBV3-2; CDR3aa: CASSLKTTSSSTDTQYF; CDR3nt: TGTGCCAGCAGCCTAAAGACGACTAGCTCTAGCACAGATACGCAGTATTTT
j_gene: TRBJ2-7; d_gene: TRBD2; abundance: NA; v_gene: TRBV18; CDR3aa: CASSPAGGGYEQYF; CDR3nt: TGTGCCAGCTCACCTGCGGGGGGGGGTTACGAGCAGTACTTC
j_gene: TRBJ1-2; d_gene: TRBD1; abundance: NA; v_gene: TRBV30; CDR3aa: CAWTGGLNYGYTF; CDR3nt: TGTGCCTGGACAGGGGGTTTAAACTATGGCTACACCTTC
j_gene: TRBJ2-7; d_gene: NA; abundance: NA; v_gene: TRBV10-1; CDR3aa: CASSESIRSPSYEQYF; CDR3nt: TGCGCCAGCAGTGAGTCCATCCGGAGCCCATCCTACGAGCAGTACTTC
j_gene: TRBJ1-1; d_gene: NA; abundance: NA; v_gene: TRBV20-1; CDR3aa: CSAREEVEAFF; CDR3nt: TGCAGTGCTAGAGAGGAGGTTGAAGCTTTCTTT
j_gene: TRBJ2-7; d_gene: TRBD1; abundance: NA; v_gene: TRBV5-1; CDR3aa: CASSLEGALGEQYF; CDR3nt: TGCGCCAGCAGCTTGGAGGGGGCGCTGGGCGAGCAGTACTTC
j_gene: TRBJ1-4; d_gene: NA; abundance: NA; v_gene: TRBV5-1; CDR3aa: CASSLTPQHLNEKLFF; CDR3nt: TGCGCCAGCAGCTTGACGCCGCAACACCTTAATGAAAAACTGTTTTTT
j_gene: TRBJ2-7; d_gene: TRBD2; abundance: NA; v_gene: TRBV23-1; CDR3aa: CASSQSGSGGAESYEQYF; CDR3nt: TGCGCCAGCAGTCAATCAGGTAGCGGGGGGGCGGAGTCCTACGAGCAGTACTTC
j_gene: TRBJ2-7; d_gene: NA; abundance: NA; v_gene: TRBV7-9; CDR3aa: CASSLGQATYEQYF; CDR3nt: TGTGCCAGCAGCTTAGGACAGGCAACCTACGAGCAGTACTTC
j_gene: TRBJ1-1; d_gene: NA; abundance: NA; v_gene: TRBV9; CDR3aa: CASSVGGANTEAFF; CDR3nt: TGTGCCAGCAGCGTAGGTGGGGCGAACACTGAAGCTTTCTTT